These T cell receptor beta chains were read from a single sample in a study of shared clonotypes between healthy human individuals. Sequencing used immunoSEQ multiplex PCR; TCRdb keeps in-frame clones, though not all of them. The sample shows 2 million to 3 million clones, approximately 93% of them seen only once. The sample taken for sequencing was naive CD4+ T cells from PBMCs. These TCRs come from a man aged 18-30 years in good health. Some clones in this sample may be carry-over from other donors' samples. Each CDR3 is given with its conserved first and last residue. D genes are given only for firm matches. The listing skips clone size in some rows; elsewhere it reads once, few, many or a size class.

j_gene | abundance | d_gene | v_gene | CDR3nt | CDR3aa
TRBJ1-5 | NA | NA | TRBV30 | TGTGCCTGGAGTCGGGAGGGGGACCAGCCCCAGCATTTT | CAWSREGDQPQHF
TRBJ2-1 | NA | NA | TRBV5-1 | TGCGCCAGCAGCTTGGCGTGGCAGTACAATGAGCAGTTCTTC | CASSLAWQYNEQFF
TRBJ2-2 | NA | NA | TRBV6-5 | TGTGCCAGCAGTTACATCGACTACCTTTCGACCGGGGAGCTGTTTTTT | CASSYIDYLSTGELFF
TRBJ2-7 | NA | NA | TRBV11-2 | TGTGCCAGCAGCTATCGAGGATATCACGAGCAGTACTTC | CASSYRGYHEQYF
TRBJ1-1 | NA | NA | TRBV7-8 | TGTGCCAGCAGCCCAGGGACGGAGAACACTGAAGCTTTCTTT | CASSPGTENTEAFF
TRBJ2-1 | NA | NA | TRBV11-2 | TGTGCCAGCAGCTTAGATCCCCATGTTGCTTTCAATGAGCAGTTCTTC | CASSLDPHVAFNEQFF
TRBJ2-7 | NA | NA | TRBV9 | TGTGCCAGCAGCGTAGCTGGGACGCCATACGAGCAGTACTTC | CASSVAGTPYEQYF
TRBJ1-2 | NA | NA | TRBV27 | TGTGCCAGCAGTTTAAAAGGGGACAAGGGATATCATGGCACCTTC | CASSLKGDKGYHGTF
TRBJ2-5 | NA | TRBD1 | TRBV30 | TGTGCCTGGAGTACAATCACAGGGGGCGGAGAGACCCAGTACTTC | CAWSTITGGGETQYF
TRBJ2-2 | NA | TRBD2 | TRBV5-4 | TGTGCCAGCAGCTTGGACTGGACTAGCGGAGGGGCCGGGGAGCTGTTTTTT | CASSLDWTSGGAGELFF
TRBJ1-5 | once | NA | TRBV15 | TGTGCCACCAGTCGGAGTCGGGGCAATCAGCCCCAGCATTTT | CATSRSRGNQPQHF
TRBJ1-3 | once | NA | TRBV11-3 | TGTGCCAGCAGTTCAGGTTCCTCTGGAAACACCATATATTTT | CASSSGSSGNTIYF
TRBJ2-5 | once | NA | TRBV28 | TGTGCCAGCAGTTTATTGGGAAGGGGAGAGACCCAGTACTTC | CASSLLGRGETQYF
TRBJ1-5 | NA | NA | TRBV28 | TGTGCCAGCAGAGGAGGGTCTCAGCCCCAGCATTTT | CASRGGSQPQHF
TRBJ2-3 | NA | TRBD2 | TRBV11-1 | TGTGCCAGCAGCTACATAGCGGGAGGGAGCACAGATACGCAGTATTTT | CASSYIAGGSTDTQYF
TRBJ1-2 | few | TRBD1 | TRBV28 | TGTGCCAGCAGTCCGACCGGGACAGGGATTTATGGCTACACCTTC | CASSPTGTGIYGYTF
TRBJ1-1 | NA | NA | TRBV4-1 | TGCGCCAGCACCACAGAGGTAGGATGGACTGAAGCTTTCTTT | CASTTEVGWTEAFF
TRBJ1-1 | NA | NA | TRBV7-9 | TGTGCCAGCAGCTCGGCGTTGAGCACTGAAGCTTTCTTT | CASSSALSTEAFF
TRBJ2-1 | NA | NA | TRBV5-1 | TGCGCCAGCAGCTTGGCTCCCAGGGGGGTCGGCAACAATGAGCAGTTCTTC | CASSLAPRGVGNNEQFF
TRBJ2-5 | NA | NA | TRBV19 | TGTGCCAGTAGTTTTTCCGGCGGTAGGTACCAAGAGACCCAGTACTTC | CASSFSGGRYQETQYF
TRBJ2-5 | NA | NA | TRBV19 | TGTGCCAGTAGTATAAGACAAGTTACTGAGACCCAGTACTTC | CASSIRQVTETQYF
TRBJ2-2 | NA | TRBD1 | TRBV7-8 | TGTGCCAGCAGCTCCGGGACAGGGGTTTCCCCCAACACCGGGGAGCTGTTTTTT | CASSSGTGVSPNTGELFF
TRBJ2-7 | NA | NA | TRBV28 | TGTGCCAGCTTCTCCGGGTCTGCCATAGTCGAGCAGTACTTC | CASFSGSAIVEQYF
TRBJ1-2 | NA | TRBD1 | TRBV2 | TGTGCCAGCAGTACCCGGACAGGACTAACGGATGGCTACACCTTC | CASSTRTGLTDGYTF
TRBJ1-2 | NA | NA | TRBV7-8 | TGTGCCAGCCTTCGAGGGAGCGGACTATATGGCTACACCTTC | CASLRGSGLYGYTF
TRBJ2-7 | NA | NA | TRBV5-1 | TGCGCCAGCAGAGCATCACGGGAGAAGGTTTACGAGCAGTACTTC | CASRASREKVYEQYF
TRBJ1-4 | few | NA | TRBV4-1 | TGCGCCAGCAGCCAAGTGGGGGAAAAACTGTTTTTT | CASSQVGEKLFF
TRBJ2-3 | NA | NA | TRBV5-1 | TGCGCCAGCAGCTTGCAAGGGGACACCAGCACAGATACGCAGTATTTT | CASSLQGDTSTDTQYF
TRBJ1-1 | NA | NA | TRBV28 | TGTGCCAGCAGTTTGGGGCGGGGGGTAGCTTTCTTT | CASSLGRGVAFF
TRBJ2-2 | NA | NA | TRBV7-3 | TGTGCCAGCAGCTCAAATTTGTTTGGGGAGCTGTTTTTT | CASSSNLFGELFF
TRBJ1-2 | NA | TRBD1 | TRBV2 | TGTGCCAGCAGTGAACAGGGGGCGACCCAAGATGGCTACACCTTC | CASSEQGATQDGYTF
TRBJ2-3 | NA | TRBD2 | TRBV18 | TGTGCCAGCTCACCTGTTGCGCGGGAGGATACGCAGTATTTT | CASSPVAREDTQYF
TRBJ2-7 | NA | NA | TRBV28 | TGTGCCAGCAGTTTCTCCACCGGCCAGGGTCCCTACGAGCAGTACTTC | CASSFSTGQGPYEQYF
TRBJ2-7 | NA | TRBD2 | TRBV7-2 | TGTGCCAGCAGCCCTCTAGCGGGGCCCTACGAGCAGTACTTC | CASSPLAGPYEQYF
TRBJ1-1 | once | NA | TRBV6-6 | TGTGCCAGCAGTTTCAAATTGGGGGCGTTCCCTGAAGCTTTCTTT | CASSFKLGAFPEAFF
TRBJ1-5 | NA | NA | TRBV19 | TGTGCCAGTAGTATAGAGGGCCGGAACAATCAGCCCCAGCATTTT | CASSIEGRNNQPQHF
TRBJ2-7 | NA | TRBD1 | TRBV5-1 | TGCGCCAGCAAACGGACAGGGAGTCAAGGAGGGACCTACGAGCAGTACTTC | CASKRTGSQGGTYEQYF
TRBJ2-3 | NA | NA | TRBV19 | TGTGCCAGTACGGAGGGGGATACGCAGTATTTT | CASTEGDTQYF
TRBJ2-5 | once | TRBD2 | TRBV18 | TGTGCCAGCTCACCACGACTAGCGGGAGTGGAGACCCAGTACTTC | CASSPRLAGVETQYF
TRBJ2-7 | NA | NA | TRBV7-9 | TGTGCCAGCAGCCCTGCCAAGGCCTACGAGCAGTACTTC | CASSPAKAYEQYF